Each of the 27 T cell receptor beta chains below was sequenced from the same sample in a study of PD-1 blockade in classical Hodgkin lymphoma. All patients experienced relapse after autologous stem cell transplantation, and brentuximab vedotin exposure was variable. Repertoires were generated with immunoSEQ multiplex PCR, while TCRdb's copy carries only in-frame clones and drops some. The sample shows some 13,000 clones, roughly 84% of them seen only once. The specimen comprised peripheral blood mononuclear cells (PBMCs), sampled at baseline. Receptor source: a human donor with classical Hodgkin lymphoma.

The CDR3 nucleotides read TGTGCCAGCAGGGCGGGACATACGGATGGCTACACCTTC. It translates to CASRAGHTDGYTF. The rearrangement joins TRBV6-5 to TRBJ1-2, with a weak D call TRBD1 (6 bases). Trimming took 6 bases from V and 6 from J, leaving 14 bases between them. CDR1 is MNHEY and CDR2 is SVGAGI in the germline V gene. This CDR3 is 13 amino acids long.

CDR3 protein: CASSLAGTGPIQYF. DNA of the CDR3: TGTGCCAGCAGCTTAGCGGGGACAGGGCCCATTCAGTACTTC. The chain has TRBV7-2 and TRBJ2-4; TRBD1 matches 9 bases. After removal of 0 bases from V and 9 bases from J, the junction contained 3 bases not matched to a gene. CDR3 length equals 14 residues. Looked up from germline, CDR1 is SGHTA and CDR2 is FQGNSA.

CDR3 nucleotide sequence: TGTGCCAGTGTTCCTTCTAGCGGTTACAATGAGCAGTTCTTC. This gives the protein CASVPSSGYNEQFF. The chain is built from TRBV19 and TRBJ2-1; TRBD2 aligns across 7 bases. CDR3 length equals 14 residues. J lost 4 bases, V lost 8 bases, and 8 bases had no gene match. Germline V gene data show CDR1 as LNHDA and CDR2 as SQIVND (reference sequence).

The V and J genes are TRBV6-1 and TRBJ1-2, with D maybe TRBD1 (6 bases). V was trimmed by 9 bases and J by 1 base, leaving 12 bases between them. Per the germline V gene, CDR1 is MNHNS and CDR2 is SASEGT. There are 13 residues in the CDR3. DNA for the CDR3: TGTGCCAGAGGGGGACGGTTTAACTATGGCTACACCTTC. This translates into CARGGRFNYGYTF.

V usage is TRBV29-1 and J usage is TRBJ1-3; D not resolved. The V gene's germline CDR1 is SQVTM and CDR2 ANQGSEA. The CDR3 runs to 13 residues. Here the CDR3 reads CGADPSSGNTIYF. The CDR3, as DNA: TGCGGTGCCGACCCAAGCTCTGGAAACACCATATATTTT.

The chain joins TRBV2 to TRBJ1-3; perhaps TRBD1 as D (6 bases). V lost 6 bases, J lost 0 bases, and 9 bases lay in between. The CDR3 length is 14 residues. Per germline, CDR1 SNHLY and CDR2 FYNNEI. The CDR3 loop is CASRTGTSGNTIYF. In DNA form, the CDR3 reads TGTGCCAGCAGGACAGGAACCTCTGGAAACACCATATATTTT. Drawing the rest from reference TRBV2 and TRBJ1-3, the complete variable domain is EPEVTQTPSHQVTQMGQEVILRCVPISNHLYFYWYRQILGQKVEFLVSFYNNEISEKSEIFDDQFSVERPDGSNFTLKIRSTKLEDSAMYFCASRTGTSGNTIYFGEGSWLTVV.

In its sample, this clone was seen a few times. This sequence joins TRBV4-3 and TRBJ2-1, with 10 bases identical to TRBD2. After removal of 0 bases from V and 7 bases from J, the junction contained 6 bases not matched to a gene. Germline V gene lookup returns CDR1 LGHNA and CDR2 YSLEER. This CDR3 is built from 16 residues. For the CDR3, the DNA is TGCGCCAGCAGCCAAGATCGAAGCGGGAGGGTTAATGAGCAGTTCTTC. It codes for CASSQDRSGRVNEQFF.

The rearrangement links TRBV18 to TRBJ2-1; 7 bases map to TRBD2. Trimming at V came to 3 bases and at J to 7 bases, leaving 6 bases not matched to a gene. The length of the CDR3 is 14 residues. The germline V gene has CDR1 KGHSH and CDR2 LQKENI. CDR3 in amino acids: CASSPSGNSNEQFF. The CDR3 nucleotides read TGTGCCAGCTCACCGAGCGGGAATTCGAATGAGCAGTTCTTC.

V gene TRBV28 combines with J gene TRBJ1-1; 7 nucleotides line up with TRBD1. The CDR3 has 13 residues. Germline trimming cut 7 bases from V and 11 bases from J; bases unmatched to any gene: 13. CDR1 is MDHEN and CDR2 is SYDVKM in the germline V gene. CDR3 in amino acids: CASKNLGGAGAFF. In DNA form, the CDR3 reads TGTGCCAGCAAAAACTTAGGGGGCGCGGGGGCTTTCTTT.

This clone was recorded a few times. This chain uses TRBV28 with TRBJ1-1, with 7 bases that match TRBD1. CDR3 length: 12 residues. Germline-derived CDR1 and CDR2 are MDHEN and SYDVKM. V shed 7 bases and J 10 bases; nucleotides not matched to a gene: 9. CDR3 residues: CASTLQGTRAFF. CDR3 sequence (DNA): TGTGCCAGCACCCTACAGGGGACCCGAGCTTTCTTT.

The V and J genes are TRBV9 and TRBJ2-4; D gene unclear. Germline V gene sequence: CDR1 SGDLS, CDR2 YYNGEE. The CDR3 is 15 amino acids. The V end was cut by 0 bases, the J end by 7 bases, with 14 bases between. The CDR3: CASSVAPFDRNIQYF. CDR3 DNA: TGTGCCAGCAGCGTAGCCCCTTTTGACCGGAACATTCAGTACTTC.

The chain is built from TRBV27 and TRBJ1-6; D not resolved. Germline V lookup: CDR1 MNHEY, CDR2 SMNVEV (reference sequence). The CDR3 is 15 residues long. V lost 6 bases and J 5 bases, leaving 14 bases between the germline ends. This chain's CDR3 is CASSIESPHNSPLHF. The CDR3 bases are TGTGCCAGCAGCATAGAAAGCCCCCATAATTCACCCCTCCACTTT.

The V and J genes are TRBV27 and TRBJ2-7, with D maybe TRBD1 (6 bases). Trimming pared 6 bases from V and 5 bases from J, leaving 14 bases between. The CDR3 sequence is 13 residues long. The germline gives CDR1 MNHEY, CDR2 SMNVEV (reference sequence). DNA of the CDR3: TGTGCCAGCAGCTACAGACAGGCCGACGAGCAGTACTTC. As protein: CASSYRQADEQYF.

CDR3 loop: CASSDGTGDLHSNQPQHF. For the CDR3, the DNA is TGTGCCAGCAGCGACGGGACAGGGGACTTGCATAGCAATCAGCCCCAGCATTTT. The chain carries TRBV2 and TRBJ1-5; TRBD1 agrees at 10 bases. This CDR3 region has 18 residues. Germline CDR1 reads SNHLY; CDR2 reads FYNNEI. V shed 6 bases and J 0 bases; nucleotides not matched to a gene: 11.

This chain links TRBV28 with TRBJ2-7; D may match TRBD1 or TRBD2 (6 bases each). Trimming shortened V by 6 bases and J by 2 bases, and 14 bases separated the two germline ends. The germline V gene encodes CDR1 MDHEN and CDR2 SYDVKM. This CDR3 is built from 14 residues. CDR3 DNA sequence: TGTGCCAGCAGCTTACAGGGAGGAACCTACGAGCAGTACTTC. Its translation: CASSLQGGTYEQYF.

The chain is built from TRBV30 and TRBJ1-6; D possibly corresponds to TRBD1 (6 bases). Trimming took 0 bases from V and 5 from J, leaving 14 bases between them. CDR3 length equals 16 residues. In germline, CDR1 is GTSNPN, CDR2 SVGIG (reference sequence). The CDR3: CAWSVLGHGDNSPLHF. As DNA, the CDR3 is TGTGCCTGGAGTGTACTGGGACACGGAGATAATTCACCCCTCCACTTT. The full variable domain, in which reference TRBV30 and TRBJ1-6 provide the parts outside the CDR3, is SQTIHQWPATLVQPVGSPLSLECTVEGTSNPNLYWYRQAAGRGLQLLFYSVGIGQISSEVPQNLSASRPQDRQFILSSKKLLLSDSGFYLCAWSVLGHGDNSPLHFGNGTRLTVT.

This clone was found once. The V gene is TRBV5-1, the J gene TRBJ2-1; the D gene could be TRBD1 or TRBD2 (5 bases each). Between the trimmed V and J ends, which lost 1 base and 5 bases, there was a span of 13 bases. The CDR3 has 15 residues. Looked up from germline, CDR1 is SGHRS and CDR2 is YFSETQ. For the CDR3, the DNA is TGCGCCAGCAGCTTGCCGGGGACGAGCAACAATGAGCAGTTCTTC. Protein sequence: CASSLPGTSNNEQFF.

V is TRBV5-8 and J is TRBJ2-7; 8 nucleotides line up with TRBD2. The CDR3 is 16 residues long. CDR1 SGHTS and CDR2 YDEGEE come from the germline V gene. V was clipped by 4 bases and J by 0 bases; unmatched bases: 9. In nucleotides, the CDR3 is TGTGCCAGCAGCGGGAATCGGCTAGCGGGCTCCTACGAGCAGTACGTC. It specifies CASSGNRLAGSYEQYV.

The genes are TRBV6-6 and TRBJ2-7, with a possible D match to TRBD2 (5 bases). Trimming took 8 bases from V and 2 from J, leaving 10 bases between them. Germline CDR1 MNHNY, CDR2 SVGAGI (reference sequence). This CDR3 comprises 12 residues. The CDR3 bases are TGTGCCAGCTCACGGGGAACCTACGAGCAGTACTTC. Protein product: CASSRGTYEQYF.

The V call is TRBV5-4, the J call TRBJ2-6; 7 bases line up with TRBD1. Germline trimming cut 1 base from V and 3 bases from J; bases unmatched to any gene: 10. There are 18 residues in the CDR3. In germline, CDR1 is SGHNT, CDR2 YYREEE (reference sequence). CDR3 in DNA: TGTGCCAGCAGCTTGTGGTACAGGGGACAAGGTGGGGCCAACGTCCTGACTTTC. This translates into CASSLWYRGQGGANVLTF.

V usage is TRBV4-3 and J usage is TRBJ1-6; D is ambiguous. Trimming left V 0 bases short and J 5 bases short, with 14 bases between. This CDR3 contains 17 residues. Germline V gene lookup returns CDR1 LGHNA and CDR2 YSLEER. In DNA form, the CDR3 reads TGCGCCAGCAGCCAAGATGCCGGACTCGACAATAATTCACCCCTCCACTTT. Translating it yields CASSQDAGLDNNSPLHF.

The J gene is TRBJ2-1, the V gene TRBV28; 7 bases map to TRBD2. CDR1 and CDR2 from the germline V gene are MDHEN and SYDVKM. The CDR3 contains 13 residues. With V trimmed by 6 bases and J by 11 bases, 10 bases remained unmatched. The CDR3: CASSGTNQPKQFF. The CDR3, as DNA: TGTGCCAGCAGCGGGACTAACCAGCCTAAGCAGTTCTTC.

The CDR3 loop is CASSPDPGETQYF. As DNA, the CDR3 is TGTGCCAGCAGCCCGGACCCTGGGGAGACCCAGTACTTC. The chain employs TRBV5-8 and TRBJ2-5; D not resolved. The CDR3 consists of 13 residues. Germline CDR1 is SGHTS and CDR2 is YDEGEE. The ends were cut back, 4 bases at V and 5 bases at J, with 12 bases in the middle.

The chain has TRBV18 and TRBJ2-3; D is unresolved. Germline lookup yields CDR1 KGHSH and CDR2 LQKENI. This CDR3 is built from 13 residues. Trimming stripped 3 bases from V and 6 bases from J, with 10 bases between. The CDR3 is CASSPWSGDTQYF. The CDR3 DNA reads TGTGCCAGCTCACCTTGGTCCGGGGATACGCAGTATTTT. Based on the CDR3 plus reference TRBV18 and TRBJ2-3, the full variable domain is NAGVMQNPRHLVRRRGQEARLRCSPMKGHSHVYWYRQLPEEGLKFMVYLQKENIIDESGMPKERFSAEFPKEGPSILRIQQVVRGDSAAYFCASSPWSGDTQYFGPGTRLTVL.

The chain links TRBV6-1 to TRBJ1-1; TRBD1 might be the D (5 bases). From germline, CDR1 is MNHNS and CDR2 SASEGT. The V end was cut by 0 bases, the J end by 4 bases, with 6 bases between. There are 13 residues in the CDR3. CDR3 in amino acids: CASSEAGGTEAFF. Written as DNA, the CDR3 is TGTGCCAGCAGTGAAGCGGGGGGCACTGAAGCTTTCTTT.

This chain connects TRBV4-1 to TRBJ1-3, with a weak D call TRBD1 (5 bases). Germline values: CDR1 MGHRA, CDR2 YSYEKL. Trimming shortened V by 4 bases and J by 4 bases, and 17 bases separated the two germline ends. The CDR3 loop spans 16 amino acids. CDR3 DNA: TGCGCCAGCAGCCGGGACGAGGCGGTCGGAGGAAACACCATATATTTT. As protein: CASSRDEAVGGNTIYF.

The V call is TRBV7-9, the J call TRBJ2-2; D gene unclear. V lost 8 bases and J lost 0, with 10 bases in between. The CDR3 extends over 14 amino acids. CDR1 SEHNR and CDR2 FQNEAQ come from the germline V gene (reference sequence). For the CDR3, the DNA is TGTGCCAGCGGTCTCGGCGCGAACACCGGGGAGCTGTTTTTT. Encoded protein: CASGLGANTGELFF.